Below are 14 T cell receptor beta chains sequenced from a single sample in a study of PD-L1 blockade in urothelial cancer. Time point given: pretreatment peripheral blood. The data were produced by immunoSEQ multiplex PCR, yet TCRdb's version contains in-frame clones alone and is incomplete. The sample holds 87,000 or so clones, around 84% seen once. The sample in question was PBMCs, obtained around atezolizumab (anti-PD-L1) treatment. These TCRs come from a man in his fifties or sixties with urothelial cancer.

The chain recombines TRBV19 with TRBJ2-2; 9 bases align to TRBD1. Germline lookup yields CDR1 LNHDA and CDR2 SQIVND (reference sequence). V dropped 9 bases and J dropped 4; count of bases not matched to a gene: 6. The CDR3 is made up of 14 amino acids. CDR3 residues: CASRDREGTGELFF. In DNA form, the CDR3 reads TGTGCCAGCAGGGACAGGGAGGGCACCGGGGAGCTGTTTTTT.

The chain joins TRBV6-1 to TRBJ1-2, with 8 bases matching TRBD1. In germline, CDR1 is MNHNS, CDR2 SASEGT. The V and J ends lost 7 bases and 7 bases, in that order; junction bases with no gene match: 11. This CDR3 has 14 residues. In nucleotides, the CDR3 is TGTGCCAGCAAGCCGACAGGGGACTTCGGTGGCTACACCTTC. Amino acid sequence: CASKPTGDFGGYTF.

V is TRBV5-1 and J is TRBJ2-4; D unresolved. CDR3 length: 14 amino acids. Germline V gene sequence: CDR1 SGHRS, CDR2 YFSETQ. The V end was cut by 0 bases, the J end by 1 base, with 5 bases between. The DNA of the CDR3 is TGCGCCAGCAGCTTGGAACTGGCCAAAAACATTCAGTACTTC. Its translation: CASSLELAKNIQYF.

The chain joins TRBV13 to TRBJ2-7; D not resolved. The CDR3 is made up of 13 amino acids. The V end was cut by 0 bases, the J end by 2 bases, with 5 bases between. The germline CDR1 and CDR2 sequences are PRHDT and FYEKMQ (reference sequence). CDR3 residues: CASSLGYTYEQYF. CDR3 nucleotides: TGTGCCAGCAGCTTAGGTTACACCTACGAGCAGTACTTC. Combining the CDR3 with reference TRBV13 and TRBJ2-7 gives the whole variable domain AAGVIQSPRHLIKEKRETATLKCYPIPRHDTVYWYQQGPGQDPQFLISFYEKMQSDKGSIPDRFSAQQFSDYHSELNMSSLELGDSALYFCASSLGYTYEQYFGPGTRLTVT.

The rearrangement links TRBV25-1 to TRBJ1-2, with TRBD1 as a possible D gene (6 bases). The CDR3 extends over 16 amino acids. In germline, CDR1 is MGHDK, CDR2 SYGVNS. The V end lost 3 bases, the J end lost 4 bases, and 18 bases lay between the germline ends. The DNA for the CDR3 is TGTGCCAGCAGTGACCCCAATGGTAGGGGGAGCTATGGCTACACCTTC. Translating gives CASSDPNGRGSYGYTF.

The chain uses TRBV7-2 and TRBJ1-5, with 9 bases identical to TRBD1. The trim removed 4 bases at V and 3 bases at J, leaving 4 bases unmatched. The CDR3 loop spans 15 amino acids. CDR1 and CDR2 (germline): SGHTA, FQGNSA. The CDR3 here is CASSSDRGNNQPQHF. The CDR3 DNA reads TGTGCCAGCAGCTCGGACAGGGGAAACAATCAGCCCCAGCATTTT.

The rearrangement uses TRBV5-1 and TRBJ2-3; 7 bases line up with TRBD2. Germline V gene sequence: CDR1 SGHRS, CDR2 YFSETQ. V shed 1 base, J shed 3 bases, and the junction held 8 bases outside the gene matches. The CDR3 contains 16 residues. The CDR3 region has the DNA TGCGCCAGCAGCTTGACTAGTCTAGCGGAAACAGATACGCAGTATTTT. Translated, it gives CASSLTSLAETDTQYF.

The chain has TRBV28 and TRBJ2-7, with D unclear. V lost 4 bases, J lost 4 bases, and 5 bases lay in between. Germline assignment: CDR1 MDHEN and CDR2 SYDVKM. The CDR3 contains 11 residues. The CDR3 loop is CASSSYYEQYF. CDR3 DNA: TGTGCCAGCAGTTCCTATTACGAGCAGTACTTC.

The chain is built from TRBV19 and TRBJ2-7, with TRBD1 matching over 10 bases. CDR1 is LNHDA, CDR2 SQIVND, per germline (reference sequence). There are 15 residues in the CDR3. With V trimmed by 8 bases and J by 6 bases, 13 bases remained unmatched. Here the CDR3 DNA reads TGTGCCAGTCGCTACGGGGACAGGGGAGTAGGCGAGCAGTACTTC. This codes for CASRYGDRGVGEQYF. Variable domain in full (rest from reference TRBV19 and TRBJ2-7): DGGITQSPKYLFRKEGQNVTLSCEQNLNHDAMYWYRQDPGQGLRLIYYSQIVNDFQKGDIAEGYSVSREKKESFPLTVTSAQKNPTAFYLCASRYGDRGVGEQYFGPGTRLTVT.

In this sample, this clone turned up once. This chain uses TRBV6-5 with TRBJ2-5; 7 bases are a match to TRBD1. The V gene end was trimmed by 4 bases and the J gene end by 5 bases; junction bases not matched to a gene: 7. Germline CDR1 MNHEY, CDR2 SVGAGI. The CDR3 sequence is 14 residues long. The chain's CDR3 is CASSSTGSGETQYF. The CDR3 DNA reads TGTGCCAGCAGTTCGACAGGGTCGGGGGAGACCCAGTACTTC.

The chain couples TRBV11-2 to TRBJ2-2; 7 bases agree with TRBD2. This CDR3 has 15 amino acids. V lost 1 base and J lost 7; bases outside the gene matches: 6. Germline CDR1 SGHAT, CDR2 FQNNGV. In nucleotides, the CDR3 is TGTGCCAGCAGCTTAGTGGGGGGGGAAGACGGGGAGCTGTTTTTT. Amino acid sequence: CASSLVGGEDGELFF.

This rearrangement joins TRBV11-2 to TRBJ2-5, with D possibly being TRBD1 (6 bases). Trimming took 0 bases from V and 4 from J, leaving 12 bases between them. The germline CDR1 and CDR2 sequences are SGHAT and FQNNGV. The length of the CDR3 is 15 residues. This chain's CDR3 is CASSLEGGEGETQYF. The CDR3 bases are TGTGCCAGCAGCTTAGAAGGGGGAGAGGGAGAGACCCAGTACTTC.

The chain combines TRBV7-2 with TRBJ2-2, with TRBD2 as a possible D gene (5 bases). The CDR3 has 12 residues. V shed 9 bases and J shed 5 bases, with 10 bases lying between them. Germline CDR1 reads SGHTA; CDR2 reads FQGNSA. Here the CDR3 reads CARGGRTGELFF. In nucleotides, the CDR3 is TGTGCCAGAGGTGGGAGAACCGGGGAGCTGTTTTTT.

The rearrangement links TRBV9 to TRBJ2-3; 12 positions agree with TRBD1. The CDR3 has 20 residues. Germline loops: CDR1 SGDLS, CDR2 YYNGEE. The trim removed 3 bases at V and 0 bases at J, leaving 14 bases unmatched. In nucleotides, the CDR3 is TGTGCCAGCAGCGGGCACCCCCGGGACAGGGGGCGACCTAGCACAGATACGCAGTATTTT. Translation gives CASSGHPRDRGRPSTDTQYF.